The present T cell receptor (beta chain) was sequenced within a study of shared clonotypes between healthy human individuals. Points on this clone: The antigen is unknown.

Selected positively for CCR7 and CD45RO-negative, naive CD8 cells excluded terminally differentiated effector memory CD45RA+ cells. None of the donors, who were healthy HIV-negative adults, had recently had acute infections or vaccinations. Trimming took 6 bases from V and 14 from J, leaving 14 bases between them. Germline assignment: CDR1 MNHEY and CDR2 SMNVEV (reference sequence). The CDR3 length is 12 residues. Method: immunoSEQ multiplex PCR; TCRdb's copy keeps in-frame clones and lacks some. The table has roughly 1,800,000 clones, about 94% seen once. General study points: Sharing across four donors was highest in naive CD4 (around 5%) and lowest in memory CD8 (roughly 0.4%). Generation probability values for non-shared clonotypes were lower than those for clonotypes shared by all four donors.

The TCR was taken from a man younger than 30 in good health. The chain couples TRBV27 to TRBJ1-6; tentative D call: TRBD1 (6 bases). Sequenced input: naive CD8+ T cells sorted from blood. CDR3 sequence (DNA): TGTGCCAGCAGCCAAAACAGGGCGTCCCTCCACTTT. Encoded protein: CASSQNRASLHF.